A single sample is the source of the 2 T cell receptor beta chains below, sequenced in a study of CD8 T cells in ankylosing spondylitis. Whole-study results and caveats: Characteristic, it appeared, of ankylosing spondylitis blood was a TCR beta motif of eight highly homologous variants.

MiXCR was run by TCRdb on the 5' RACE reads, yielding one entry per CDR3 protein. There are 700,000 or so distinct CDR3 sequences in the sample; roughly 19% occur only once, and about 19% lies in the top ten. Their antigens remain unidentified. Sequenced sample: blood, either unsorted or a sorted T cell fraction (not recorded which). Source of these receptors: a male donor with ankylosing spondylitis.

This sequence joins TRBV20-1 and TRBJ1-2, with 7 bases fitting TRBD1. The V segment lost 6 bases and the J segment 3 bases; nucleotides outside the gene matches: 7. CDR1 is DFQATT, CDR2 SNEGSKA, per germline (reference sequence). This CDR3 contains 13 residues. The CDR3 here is CSAEQGLDYGYTF. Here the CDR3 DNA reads TGCAGTGCAGAACAGGGGCTCGACTATGGCTACACCTTC.

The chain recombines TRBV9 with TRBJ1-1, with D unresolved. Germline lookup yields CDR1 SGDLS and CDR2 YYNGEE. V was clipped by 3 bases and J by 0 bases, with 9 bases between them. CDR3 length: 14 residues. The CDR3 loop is CASSDPGVNTEAFF. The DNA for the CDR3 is TGTGCCAGCAGCGACCCCGGGGTGAACACTGAAGCTTTCTTT.